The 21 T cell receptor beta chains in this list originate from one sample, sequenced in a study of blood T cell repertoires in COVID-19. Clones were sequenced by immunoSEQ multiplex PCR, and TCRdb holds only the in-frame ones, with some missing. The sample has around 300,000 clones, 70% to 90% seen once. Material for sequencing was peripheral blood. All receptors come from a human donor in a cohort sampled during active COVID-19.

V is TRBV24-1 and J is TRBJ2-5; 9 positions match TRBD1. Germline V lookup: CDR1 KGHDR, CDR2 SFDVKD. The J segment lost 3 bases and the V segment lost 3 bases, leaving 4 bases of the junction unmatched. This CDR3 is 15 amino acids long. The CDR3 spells CATSDPGQGKETQYF. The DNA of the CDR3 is TGTGCCACCAGTGATCCGGGACAGGGAAAAGAGACCCAGTACTTC.

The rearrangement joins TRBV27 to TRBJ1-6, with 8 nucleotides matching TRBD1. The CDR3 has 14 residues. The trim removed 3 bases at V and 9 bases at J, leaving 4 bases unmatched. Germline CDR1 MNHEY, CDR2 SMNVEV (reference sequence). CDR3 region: CASSFDRGVSPLHF. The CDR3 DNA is TGTGCCAGCAGTTTCGACAGGGGAGTTTCACCCCTCCACTTT.

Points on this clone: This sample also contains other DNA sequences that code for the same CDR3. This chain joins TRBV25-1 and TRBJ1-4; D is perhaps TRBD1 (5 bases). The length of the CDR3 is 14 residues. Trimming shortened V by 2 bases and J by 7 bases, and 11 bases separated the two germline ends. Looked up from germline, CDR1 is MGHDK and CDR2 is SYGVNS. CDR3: CASSEGQGGEKLFF. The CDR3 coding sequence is TGTGCCAGCAGTGAAGGTCAGGGCGGTGAAAAACTGTTTTTT.

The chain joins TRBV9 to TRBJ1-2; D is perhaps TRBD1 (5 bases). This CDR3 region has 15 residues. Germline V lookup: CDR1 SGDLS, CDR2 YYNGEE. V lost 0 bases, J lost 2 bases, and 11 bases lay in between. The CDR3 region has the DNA TGTGCCAGCAGCGTAGAACCAGGGAGGAACTATGGCTACACCTTC. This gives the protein CASSVEPGRNYGYTF.

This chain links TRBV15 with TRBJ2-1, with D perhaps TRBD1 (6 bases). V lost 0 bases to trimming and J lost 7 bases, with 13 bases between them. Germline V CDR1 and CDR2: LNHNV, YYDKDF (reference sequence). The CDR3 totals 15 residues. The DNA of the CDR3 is TGTGCCACCAGCAGAGAAAGGGGGACCTTGAATGAGCAGTTCTTC. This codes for CATSRERGTLNEQFF.

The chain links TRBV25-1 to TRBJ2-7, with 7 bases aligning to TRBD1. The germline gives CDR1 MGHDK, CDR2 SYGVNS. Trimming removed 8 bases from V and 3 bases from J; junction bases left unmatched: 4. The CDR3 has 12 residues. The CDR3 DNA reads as TGTGCCAGCCAAAGGGGGCTCTACGAGCAGTACTTC. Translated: CASQRGLYEQYF.

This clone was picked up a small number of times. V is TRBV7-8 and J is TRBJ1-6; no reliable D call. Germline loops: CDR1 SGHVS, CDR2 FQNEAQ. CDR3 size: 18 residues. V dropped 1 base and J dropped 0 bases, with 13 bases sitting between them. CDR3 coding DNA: TGTGCCAGCAGCTTAGTACCGGGTATAGGCTCCTATAATTCACCCCTCCACTTT. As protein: CASSLVPGIGSYNSPLHF.

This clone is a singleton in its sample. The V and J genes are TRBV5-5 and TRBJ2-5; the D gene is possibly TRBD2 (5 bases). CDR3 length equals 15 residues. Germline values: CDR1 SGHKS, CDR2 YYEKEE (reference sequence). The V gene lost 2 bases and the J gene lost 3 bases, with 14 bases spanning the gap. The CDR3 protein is CASSFYGGREETQYF. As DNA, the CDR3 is TGTGCCAGCAGCTTCTACGGAGGACGGGAAGAGACCCAGTACTTC.

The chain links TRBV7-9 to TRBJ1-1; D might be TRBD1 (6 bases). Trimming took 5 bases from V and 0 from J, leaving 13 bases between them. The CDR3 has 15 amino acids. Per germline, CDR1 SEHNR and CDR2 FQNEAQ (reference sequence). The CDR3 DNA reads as TGTGCCAGCAGCGTCAACAGGGTGATGAACACTGAAGCTTTCTTT. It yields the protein CASSVNRVMNTEAFF.

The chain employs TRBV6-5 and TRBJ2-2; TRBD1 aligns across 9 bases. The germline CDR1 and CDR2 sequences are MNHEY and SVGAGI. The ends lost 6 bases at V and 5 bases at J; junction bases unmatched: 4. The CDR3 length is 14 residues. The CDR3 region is CASRGGQGTGELFF. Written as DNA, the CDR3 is TGTGCCAGCAGGGGAGGACAGGGGACCGGGGAGCTGTTTTTT.

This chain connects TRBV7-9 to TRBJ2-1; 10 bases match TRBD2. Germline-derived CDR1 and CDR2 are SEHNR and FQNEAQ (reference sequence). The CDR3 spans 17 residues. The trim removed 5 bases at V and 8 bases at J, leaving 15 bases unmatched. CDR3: CASSPVAGGKRYDEQFF. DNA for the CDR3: TGTGCCAGCAGCCCGGTAGCGGGGGGCAAAAGGTACGATGAGCAGTTCTTC. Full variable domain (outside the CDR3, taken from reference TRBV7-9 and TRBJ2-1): DTGVSQNPRHKITKRGQNVTFRCDPISEHNRLYWYRQTLGQGPEFLTYFQNEAQLEKSRLLSDRFSAERPKGSFSTLEIQRTEQGDSAMYLCASSPVAGGKRYDEQFFGPGTRLTVL.

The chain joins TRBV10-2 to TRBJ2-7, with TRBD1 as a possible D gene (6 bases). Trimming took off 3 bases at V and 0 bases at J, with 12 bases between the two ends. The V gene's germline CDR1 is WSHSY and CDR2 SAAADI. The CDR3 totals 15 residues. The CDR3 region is CASSDKRQASYEQYF. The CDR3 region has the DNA TGCGCCAGCAGTGACAAGCGACAGGCCTCCTACGAGCAGTACTTC.

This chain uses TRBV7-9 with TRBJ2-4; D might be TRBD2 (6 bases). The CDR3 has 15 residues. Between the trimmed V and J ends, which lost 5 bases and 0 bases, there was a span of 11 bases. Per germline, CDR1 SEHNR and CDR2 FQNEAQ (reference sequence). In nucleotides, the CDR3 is TGTGCCAGCAGCCCGTGGGACTTAGCCAAAAACATTCAGTACTTC. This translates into CASSPWDLAKNIQYF. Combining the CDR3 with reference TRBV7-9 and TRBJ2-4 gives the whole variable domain DTGVSQNPRHKITKRGQNVTFRCDPISEHNRLYWYRQTLGQGPEFLTYFQNEAQLEKSRLLSDRFSAERPKGSFSTLEIQRTEQGDSAMYLCASSPWDLAKNIQYFGAGTRLSVL.

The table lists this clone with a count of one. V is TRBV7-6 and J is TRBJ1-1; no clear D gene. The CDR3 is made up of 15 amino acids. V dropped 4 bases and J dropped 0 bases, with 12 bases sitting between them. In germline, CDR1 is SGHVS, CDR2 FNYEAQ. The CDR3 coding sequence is TGTGCCAGCAGCTCGATTAGAGGCATGAACACTGAAGCTTTCTTT. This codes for CASSSIRGMNTEAFF.

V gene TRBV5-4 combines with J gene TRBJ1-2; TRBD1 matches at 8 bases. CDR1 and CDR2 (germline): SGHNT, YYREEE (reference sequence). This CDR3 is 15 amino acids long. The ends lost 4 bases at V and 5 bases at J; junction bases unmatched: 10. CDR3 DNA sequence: TGTGCCAGCAGCGCAGAGACAGGGGAGGGGTATGGCTACACCTTC. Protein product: CASSAETGEGYGYTF.

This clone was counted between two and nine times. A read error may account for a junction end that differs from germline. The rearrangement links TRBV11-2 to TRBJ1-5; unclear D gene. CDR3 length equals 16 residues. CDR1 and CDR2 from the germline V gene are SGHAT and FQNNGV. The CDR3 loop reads CASSSKMDGSDQPQHF. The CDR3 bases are TGTGCCAGCAGCTCCAAGATGGACGGTAGCGATCAGCCCCAGCATTTT.

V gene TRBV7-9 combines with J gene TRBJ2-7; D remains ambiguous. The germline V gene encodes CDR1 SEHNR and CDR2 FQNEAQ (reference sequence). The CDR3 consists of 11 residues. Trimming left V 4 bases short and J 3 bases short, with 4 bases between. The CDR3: CASSWSYEQYF. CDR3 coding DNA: TGTGCCAGCAGCTGGAGCTACGAGCAGTACTTC.

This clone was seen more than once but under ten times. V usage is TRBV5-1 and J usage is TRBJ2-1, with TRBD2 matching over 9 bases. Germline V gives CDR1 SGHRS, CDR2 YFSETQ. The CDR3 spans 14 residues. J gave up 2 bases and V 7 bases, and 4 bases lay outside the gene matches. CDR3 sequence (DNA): TGCGCCAGCTGGGCGGGGGGGCCCTACAATGAGCAGTTCTTC. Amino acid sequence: CASWAGGPYNEQFF.

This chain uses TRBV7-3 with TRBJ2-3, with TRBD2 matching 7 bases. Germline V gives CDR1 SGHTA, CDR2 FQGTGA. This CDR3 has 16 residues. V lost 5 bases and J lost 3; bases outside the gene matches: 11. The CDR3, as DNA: TGTGCCAGCAGCACCCTCGAAAAGGGAGGGACAGATACGCAGTATTTT. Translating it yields CASSTLEKGGTDTQYF. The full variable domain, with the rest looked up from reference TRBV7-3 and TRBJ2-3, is GAGVSQTPSNKVTEKGKYVELRCDPISGHTALYWYRQSLGQGPEFLIYFQGTGAADDSGLPNDRFFAVRPEGSVSTLKIQRTERGDSAVYLCASSTLEKGGTDTQYFGPGTRLTVL.

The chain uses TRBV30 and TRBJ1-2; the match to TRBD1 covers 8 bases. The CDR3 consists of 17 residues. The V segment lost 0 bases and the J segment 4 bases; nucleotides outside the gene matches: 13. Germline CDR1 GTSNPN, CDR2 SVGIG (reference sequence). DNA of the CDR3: TGTGCCTGGAGTGTTTTACACGGGACAGGCTTCCCCTATGGCTACACCTTC. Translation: CAWSVLHGTGFPYGYTF.

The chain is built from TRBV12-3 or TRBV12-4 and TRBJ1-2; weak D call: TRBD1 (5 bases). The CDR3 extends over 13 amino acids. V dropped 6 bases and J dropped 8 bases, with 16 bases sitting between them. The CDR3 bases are TGTGCCAGCAGGGACCGGCACAGGTGGGGCTACACCTTC. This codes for CASRDRHRWGYTF.